Listed below are T cell receptor beta chains from one sample, sequenced in a study of T cell responses to AZD1222 COVID-19 vaccine. The data were produced by immunoSEQ multiplex PCR, yet TCRdb's version contains in-frame clones alone and is incomplete. The table records fewer than 150,000 clones, roughly 86% of them present only once. The starting material was peripheral blood, obtained 28 days after the second AZD1222 dose. The receptors derive from an adult who received the AZD1222 COVID-19 vaccine. Both conserved end residues are part of each CDR3. The D gene is left open where the match is weak. Not every row has a clone size; where given, it reads once, few, many or a size class.

D,J,size,V,CDR3,DNA
TRBD1,TRBJ1-2,NA,TRBV5-1,CASSPTPTGNYGYTF,TGCGCCAGCAGCCCTACCCCGACAGGGAACTATGGCTACACCTTC
TRBD1,TRBJ2-3,NA,TRBV7-6,CASSLVGTGGDTQYF,TGTGCCAGCAGCTTAGTCGGGACAGGGGGAGATACGCAGTATTTT
NA,TRBJ1-4,NA,TRBV27,CASSPKGPRATNEKLFF,TGTGCCAGCAGCCCCAAGGGCCCGCGTGCAACTAATGAAAAACTGTTTTTT
NA,TRBJ1-1,NA,TRBV3-1/TRBV3-2,CASSLGRKYTEAFF,TGTGCCAGCAGCTTGGGGAGAAAGTACACTGAAGCTTTCTTT
TRBD1,TRBJ1-5,NA,TRBV5-1,CASSLATGSNQPQHF,TGCGCCAGCAGCTTGGCGACAGGGAGCAATCAGCCCCAGCATTTT
TRBD1,TRBJ1-6,NA,TRBV18,CASSPTAGGQYNSPLHF,TGTGCCAGCTCACCGACGGCAGGGGGACAGTATAATTCACCCCTCCACTTT
TRBD2,TRBJ2-2,once,TRBV11-2,CASSLGGGGAGELFF,TGTGCCAGCAGCTTAGGAGGCGGGGGGGCCGGGGAGCTGTTTTTT
TRBD1,TRBJ1-3,NA,TRBV9,CASSIDPGQGAFGNTIYF,TGTGCCAGCAGCATCGACCCGGGACAGGGGGCGTTTGGAAACACCATATATTTT
NA,TRBJ2-7,NA,TRBV19,CASRAEAYPSYEQYF,TGTGCCAGTAGGGCCGAGGCCTACCCCTCCTACGAGCAGTACTTC
TRBD2,TRBJ2-3,NA,TRBV9,CASSVGAGDDTDTQYF,TGTGCCAGCAGCGTTGGAGCGGGAGACGACACAGATACGCAGTATTTT
NA,TRBJ2-7,NA,TRBV28,CASSPPGWHEQYF,TGTGCCAGCAGTCCCCCAGGGTGGCACGAGCAGTACTTC
NA,TRBJ2-3,NA,TRBV7-9,CASSMQGSTDTQYF,TGTGCCAGCAGCATGCAGGGGAGCACAGATACGCAGTATTTT
TRBD2,TRBJ2-5,NA,TRBV9,CASSPTGGGETQYF,TGTGCCAGCAGCCCCACGGGGGGGGGCGAGACCCAGTACTTC
NA,TRBJ1-6,NA,TRBV18,CASSPPPMSPLHF,TGTGCCAGCTCACCACCCCCTATGTCACCCCTCCACTTT
TRBD2,TRBJ2-7,NA,TRBV24-1,CATPTGTSGSSYEQYF,TGTGCCACGCCCACCGGGACTAGCGGCTCTTCCTACGAGCAGTACTTC
NA,TRBJ1-2,NA,TRBV28,CASSWGGYGYTF,TGTGCCAGCAGTTGGGGAGGGTATGGCTACACCTTC
NA,TRBJ2-2,NA,TRBV7-2,CASSLYADPGTGELFF,TGTGCCAGCAGCTTATACGCGGACCCGGGAACCGGGGAGCTGTTTTTT
NA,TRBJ1-1,NA,TRBV7-8,CASSSQASVTEAFF,TGTGCCAGCAGCTCACAGGCTTCGGTCACTGAAGCTTTCTTT
NA,TRBJ2-7,NA,TRBV10-1,CASSVSSGSYEQYF,TGCGCCAGCAGTGTTTCAAGCGGTTCCTACGAGCAGTACTTC
TRBD1,TRBJ2-5,NA,TRBV29-1,CSVGQGGRETQYF,TGCAGCGTCGGACAGGGGGGCCGAGAGACCCAGTACTTC